These 26 T cell receptor beta chains came from one sample sequenced in a study of T cell changes during pregnancy in multiple sclerosis (dated by TCRdb to the late 2010s). To prepare the library, the immunoSEQ multiplex PCR assay was applied. In TCRdb, the immuneACCESS table is reduced to in-frame sequences with V and J assigned. These tables do not hold every clone; where another copy was compared, an unresolved V gene accounts for under half, and the others remain unexplained. The sample table lists tens of thousands of clones, just over 90% of them with a count of one. Of the sample, 1.4% is held by the ten largest clones. The sequencing used peripheral blood, collected in the third trimester of pregnancy. The receptors derive from a female donor with multiple sclerosis, enrolled in a pregnancy study.

The chain combines TRBV5-1 with TRBJ1-1, with 9 bases that match TRBD1. Germline assignment: CDR1 SGHRS and CDR2 YFSETQ. The CDR3 covers 13 residues. Trimming removed 5 bases from V and 4 bases from J; junction bases left unmatched: 3. The CDR3 DNA follows: TGCGCCAGCAGAGAGGACAGGGGCACTGAAGCTTTCTTT. Translated, it gives CASREDRGTEAFF.

The chain recombines TRBV10-1 with TRBJ2-3; D perhaps matches TRBD1 (5 bases). The germline V gene encodes CDR1 WNHNN and CDR2 SYGVQD (reference sequence). The CDR3 runs 13 residues. Trimming left V 4 bases short and J 2 bases short, with 7 bases between. The CDR3 loop is CASSADTTDTQYF. DNA of the CDR3: TGCGCCAGCAGTGCGGACACCACAGATACGCAGTATTTT.

This sequence joins TRBV9 and TRBJ1-1, with D possibly being TRBD1 (5 bases). CDR1 is SGDLS, CDR2 YYNGEE, per germline. Trimming cost V 0 bases and J 3 bases, with 9 bases left between them. The CDR3 consists of 14 residues. The chain's CDR3 is CASSVDRMDTEAFF. DNA of the CDR3: TGTGCCAGCAGCGTAGACAGGATGGACACTGAAGCTTTCTTT. Complete variable domain (other parts from reference TRBV9 and TRBJ1-1): DSGVTQTPKHLITATGQRVTLRCSPRSGDLSVYWYQQSLDQGLQFLIQYYNGEERAKGNILERFSAQQFPDLHSELNLSSLELGDSALYFCASSVDRMDTEAFFGQGTRLTVV.

CDR3 residues: CASSPQTDPGNTIYF. The CDR3 DNA sequence: TGTGCCAGCTCACCACAGACAGATCCTGGAAACACCATATATTTT. The chain is built from TRBV18 and TRBJ1-3; a weak D match, TRBD1 (5 bases). CDR1 and CDR2 from the germline V gene are KGHSH and LQKENI. This CDR3 has 15 residues. Trimming removed 1 base at V and 2 bases at J, with 9 bases between.

V and J are TRBV28 and TRBJ2-5, with D tentatively TRBD2 (6 bases). Trimming took off 7 bases at V and 3 bases at J, with 12 bases between the two ends. This CDR3 comprises 13 residues. Germline V gene data show CDR1 as MDHEN and CDR2 as SYDVKM. DNA of the CDR3: TGTGCCAGCATCACGCCGGGGGAAGAGACCCAGTACTTC. It encodes CASITPGEETQYF.

The chain is built from TRBV9 and TRBJ2-4, with 7 nucleotides matching TRBD1. The germline gives CDR1 SGDLS, CDR2 YYNGEE. The V and J ends lost 0 bases and 5 bases, in that order; junction bases with no gene match: 2. The CDR3 is 14 residues long. The CDR3 DNA reads as TGTGCCAGCAGCGTAGCCACAGGGGAAAACATTCAGTACTTC. Translation gives CASSVATGENIQYF.

A few counts support this clone. The rearrangement uses TRBV5-1 and TRBJ1-3, with D uncertain. Trimming removed 0 bases at V and 0 bases at J, with 10 bases between. Germline CDR1 reads SGHRS; CDR2 reads YFSETQ. The CDR3 has 16 amino acids. The CDR3 is CASSLGLFYSGNTIYF. The CDR3 DNA reads TGCGCCAGCAGCTTGGGTCTATTCTACTCTGGAAACACCATATATTTT.

The chain couples TRBV2 to TRBJ1-6; perhaps TRBD1 as D (5 bases). V gave up 8 bases and J gave up 0 bases, with 17 bases separating them. This CDR3 is built from 17 residues. Per germline, CDR1 SNHLY and CDR2 FYNNEI. The CDR3 region is CASYPRQIYSYNSPLHF. The DNA for the CDR3 is TGTGCCAGCTACCCCAGACAGATCTACTCCTATAATTCACCCCTCCACTTT.

This CDR3 is CASSLGPQGSEQYF. The CDR3, as DNA: TGTGCCAGCAGCTTAGGACCGCAAGGGAGCGAGCAGTACTTC. This sequence joins TRBV5-4 and TRBJ2-7, with a tentative D call TRBD2 (5 bases). V lost 2 bases and J lost 6, with 15 bases in between. Germline V gives CDR1 SGHNT, CDR2 YYREEE (reference sequence). CDR3 size: 14 residues.

V gene TRBV6-7 combines with J gene TRBJ1-5, with 9 bases matching TRBD1. TRBV6-7 is placed among ORFs of uncertain function. J was trimmed by 5 bases and V by 5 bases; bases with no gene match: 16. The CDR3 length is 18 residues. The CDR3 reads CASSPLTRTGVSYQPQHF. The CDR3 DNA is TGTGCCAGCAGTCCCCTTACTCGGACAGGGGTCTCATATCAGCCCCAGCATTTT.

The V and J genes are TRBV16 and TRBJ2-3, with 9 bases aligning to TRBD1. CDR1 is KGHSY, CDR2 FQNENV, per germline. The J segment lost 4 bases and the V segment lost 3 bases, leaving 11 bases of the junction unmatched. The length of the CDR3 is 17 residues. CDR3 protein: CASSHLSGQGLPDTQYF. CDR3 DNA sequence: TGTGCCAGCAGCCATCTATCGGGACAGGGACTCCCAGATACGCAGTATTTT.

The chain is built from TRBV19 and TRBJ2-2, with 8 bases lining up with TRBD1. V dropped 8 bases and J dropped 2; count of bases not matched to a gene: 7. The CDR3 has 15 amino acids. Germline V lookup: CDR1 LNHDA, CDR2 SQIVND (reference sequence). The DNA of the CDR3 is TGTGCCAGTGATAGGACAGGGTCTAACACCGGGGAGCTGTTTTTT. Amino acid sequence: CASDRTGSNTGELFF.

In nucleotides, the CDR3 is TGTGCCAGCAGCGCGCCGGGACTAGCGGGGGGGCCGGTGTTCTTC. Amino acids: CASSAPGLAGGPVFF. The chain has TRBV5-4 and TRBJ2-1, with 16 bases matching TRBD2. J lost 15 bases, V lost 4 bases, and 10 bases had no gene match. Germline CDR1 is SGHNT and CDR2 is YYREEE (reference sequence). CDR3 length: 15 amino acids.

The chain is built from TRBV28 and TRBJ2-3, with D perhaps TRBD2 (6 bases). The CDR3 covers 13 residues. Germline CDR1 and CDR2: MDHEN and SYDVKM. Trimming pared 7 bases from V and 1 base from J, leaving 9 bases between. CDR3 DNA: TGTGCCAGCACGGGGGAGGGCACAGATACGCAGTATTTT. This gives the protein CASTGEGTDTQYF.

This clone was observed once. The chain has TRBV11-3 and TRBJ2-1; D is perhaps TRBD2 (5 bases). Trimming removed 4 bases at V and 6 bases at J, with 10 bases between. The CDR3 spans 13 residues. The germline V gene has CDR1 SGHNT and CDR2 YENEEA. CDR3 nucleotide sequence: TGTGCCAGCAGCTCCGGACTGGCCAATGAGCAGTTCTTC. It is translated as CASSSGLANEQFF.

The J gene is TRBJ1-5, the V gene TRBV6-5, with D tentatively TRBD1 (5 bases). Trimming removed 2 bases at V and 9 bases at J, with 20 bases between. This CDR3 is built from 16 residues. CDR1 MNHEY and CDR2 SVGAGI come from the germline V gene. In DNA form, the CDR3 reads TGTGCCAGCAGTTACCCAAATAACGGGGGGGTAGGGCCCCAGCATTTT. Translation: CASSYPNNGGVGPQHF.

The chain carries TRBV18 and TRBJ1-4; D remains unclear. The ends were cut back, 3 bases at V and 5 bases at J, with 7 bases in the middle. The CDR3 totals 13 residues. From germline, CDR1 is KGHSH and CDR2 LQKENI. The CDR3 nucleotides read TGTGCCAGCTCACCCCCAATGAATGAAAAACTGTTTTTT. It specifies CASSPPMNEKLFF. The variable domain in full, completed from reference TRBV18 and TRBJ1-4, reads NAGVMQNPRHLVRRRGQEARLRCSPMKGHSHVYWYRQLPEEGLKFMVYLQKENIIDESGMPKERFSAEFPKEGPSILRIQQVVRGDSAAYFCASSPPMNEKLFFGSGTQLSVL.

The chain uses TRBV28 and TRBJ2-1, with a tentative D call TRBD2 (7 bases). Germline CDR1 is MDHEN and CDR2 is SYDVKM. V lost 1 base, J lost 13 bases, and 17 bases lay in between. The CDR3 runs to 14 residues. The DNA of the CDR3 is TGTGCCAGCAGTTTATCGGGGGGCCGCATGAATCAGTTCTTC. The encoded protein is CASSLSGGRMNQFF.

This chain joins TRBV5-6 and TRBJ2-1; 10 bases agree with TRBD2. V lost 2 bases to trimming and J lost 2 bases; unmatched junction nucleotides: 13. The CDR3 is made up of 19 amino acids. Germline values: CDR1 SGHDT, CDR2 YYEEEE. The CDR3 here is CASSLVASGGALAYNEQFF. The CDR3 nucleotides read TGTGCCAGCAGCTTAGTAGCAAGCGGGGGGGCCCTCGCCTACAATGAGCAGTTCTTC.

This clone showed up just once. V gene TRBV19 combines with J gene TRBJ2-5, with a weak D call TRBD2 (5 bases). Germline-derived CDR1 and CDR2 are LNHDA and SQIVND (reference sequence). There are 14 residues in the CDR3. V was pared by 4 bases and J by 5 bases, with 14 bases between. CDR3 sequence reads: CASSTYSVGETQYF. In DNA, the CDR3 is TGTGCCAGTAGTACCTATAGCGTCGGGGAGACCCAGTACTTC.

The rearrangement joins TRBV5-1 to TRBJ1-2; 8 bases align to TRBD1. Germline loops: CDR1 SGHRS, CDR2 YFSETQ. The CDR3 extends over 16 amino acids. V lost 4 bases, J lost 4 bases, and 12 bases stayed unmatched. In DNA form, the CDR3 reads TGCGCCAGCAGCCCCAATCCTACTGACAGGGGCTATGGCTACACCTTC. This codes for CASSPNPTDRGYGYTF.

The J gene is TRBJ2-3, the V gene TRBV5-6, with 7 bases matching TRBD1. The germline V gene has CDR1 SGHDT and CDR2 YYEEEE. V lost 4 bases, J lost 2 bases, and 16 bases stayed unmatched. The CDR3 contains 18 residues. CDR3 DNA sequence: TGTGCCAGCAGCCCAGAATGGCGATGGGGACAGAACACAGATACGCAGTATTTT. It is translated as CASSPEWRWGQNTDTQYF.

CDR3 protein: CASSLGGGEQYF. CDR3 nucleotide sequence: TGTGCCAGCAGCTTAGGAGGAGGCGAGCAGTACTTC. V gene TRBV11-3 combines with J gene TRBJ2-7, with D perhaps TRBD2 (5 bases). This CDR3 is built from 12 residues. Germline V gene lookup returns CDR1 SGHNT and CDR2 YENEEA. Trimming pared 1 base from V and 6 bases from J, leaving 7 bases between. Looking up the rest from reference TRBV11-3 and TRBJ2-7 gives the full variable domain: EAGVVQSPRYKIIEKKQPVAFWCNPISGHNTLYWYLQNLGQGPELLIRYENEEAVDDSQLPKDRFSAERLKGVDSTLKIQPAELGDSAVYLCASSLGGGEQYFGPGTRLTVT.

The V call is TRBV18, the J call TRBJ1-2; D is uncertain. From germline, CDR1 is KGHSH and CDR2 LQKENI. With 2 bases removed from V and 6 bases from J, the gap between germline ends came to 10 bases. This CDR3 contains 13 residues. The CDR3 nucleotides read TGTGCCAGCTCACCAAACTCGGGGAATGGCTACACCTTC. Its protein product is CASSPNSGNGYTF.

This clone was seen only a few times. J is TRBJ1-6 and V is TRBV6-6; D may be TRBD1 (6 bases). The V end lost 4 bases, the J end lost 11 bases, and 12 bases lay between the germline ends. The germline V gene encodes CDR1 MNHNY and CDR2 SVGAGI (reference sequence). CDR3 size: 13 residues. The CDR3 loop reads CASSSGTRAPLHF. The CDR3 nucleotides are TGTGCCAGCAGTTCCGGGACACGAGCACCCCTCCACTTT.

The table lists this clone with a count of one. J is TRBJ1-2 and V is TRBV9; D is unclear. The CDR3 runs 14 residues. V was clipped by 0 bases and J by 2 bases, with 8 bases between them. CDR1 and CDR2 (germline): SGDLS, YYNGEE. For the CDR3, the DNA is TGTGCCAGCAGCGTAGATGAGATGAACTATGGCTACACCTTC. It specifies CASSVDEMNYGYTF.